This TCR beta chain was documented in a study of monozygotic twins with inflammatory bowel disease. Points from the study as a whole: Twin concordance left repertoire similarity unchanged, with limited power a possible explanation for this lack of difference. Fewer shared clonotypes with others were found in IBD patients than in healthy twins, especially with disease activity. Diversity of TCRbeta measured by inverse Simpson was lower in IBD patients than in healthy co-twins.

In germline, CDR1 is SGHTA, CDR2 FQGNSA. The CDR3 runs 17 residues. UMIs bearing a 6-nucleotide sample barcode were added through template switching. TCRdb reworked the 5' RACE reads into one entry per CDR3 protein, no DNA. This repertoire includes under 350,000 distinct CDR3 sequences. Details on this clonotype: Its antigen is unknown.

The receptor's source is a human donor with ulcerative colitis or Crohn's disease, or a healthy co-twin of an affected twin (not recorded which). This chain links TRBV7-2 with TRBJ2-1; there is no DNA to check the TCRdb D call of TRBD2. Sequences were obtained from blood. The CDR3 region is CASSLVRTSGSKNEQFF.